The clone carrying this T cell receptor beta chain was seen a handful of times. These data belong to a study of T cell repertoires in cytomegalovirus infection. Study background: Indications came from public TCR beta signatures; they pointed to CMV infection and to a matching HLA type.

TCRdb recomputed calls from the reads with MiXCR, one row per CDR3 protein. The data hold 250,000 to 300,000 distinct CDR3 sequences, with roughly 25% observed a single time. Sequencing was done on a sample of PBMCs. The receptor's source is a human donor in good health (CMV status not recorded). Some clones in this sample may be carry-over from other donors' samples.

As DNA, the CDR3 is TGCAGTGCTAGAGGGGACCTCGATGAGCAGTTCTTC. Its protein is CSARGDLDEQFF. The rearrangement links TRBV20-1 to TRBJ2-1, with D possibly being TRBD1 or TRBD2 (5 bases each). The CDR3 length is 12 residues. V was clipped by 1 base and J by 8 bases, with 9 bases between them. Per germline, CDR1 DFQATT and CDR2 SNEGSKA (reference sequence).